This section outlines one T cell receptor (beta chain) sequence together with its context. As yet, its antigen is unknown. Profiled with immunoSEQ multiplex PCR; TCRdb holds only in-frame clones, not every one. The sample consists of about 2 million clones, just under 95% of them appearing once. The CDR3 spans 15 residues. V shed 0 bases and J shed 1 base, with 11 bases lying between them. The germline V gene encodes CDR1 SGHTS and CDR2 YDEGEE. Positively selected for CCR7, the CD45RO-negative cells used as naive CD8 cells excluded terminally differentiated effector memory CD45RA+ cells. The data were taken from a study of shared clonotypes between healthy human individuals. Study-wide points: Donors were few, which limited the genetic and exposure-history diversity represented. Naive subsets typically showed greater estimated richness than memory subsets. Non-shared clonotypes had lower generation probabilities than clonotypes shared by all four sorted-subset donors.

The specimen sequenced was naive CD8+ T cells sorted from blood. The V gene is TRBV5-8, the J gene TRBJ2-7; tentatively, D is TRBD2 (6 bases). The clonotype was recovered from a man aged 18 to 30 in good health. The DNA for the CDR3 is TGTGCCAGCAGCTTGGATAGCGGAAGGTCCTACGAGCAGTACTTC. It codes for CASSLDSGRSYEQYF. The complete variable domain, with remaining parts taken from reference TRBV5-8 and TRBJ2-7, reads EAGVTQSPTHLIKTRGQQATLRCSPISGHTSVYWYQQALGLGLQFLLWYDEGEERNRGNFPPRFSGRQFPNYSSELNVNALELEDSALYLCASSLDSGRSYEQYFGPGTRLTVT.